The following is a T cell receptor beta chain sequence with its context. These data come from a study of shared clonotypes between healthy human individuals. For every subset, genomic DNA was evenly distributed across several immunoSEQ plates. The protocol was immunoSEQ multiplex PCR, while the TCRdb copy is restricted to in-frame clones and leaves out a portion. The data hold around 1,900,000 clones, with around 95% observed a single time. Germline V CDR1 and CDR2: MGHRA, YSYEKL. The CDR3 length is 16 residues. The V and J ends lost 0 bases and 0 bases respectively, with 11 bases between them. In the naive CD8 group, cells lacked CD45RO and were positively selected for CCR7, so terminally differentiated effector memory CD45RA+ cells were left out.

The sample comprised naive CD8+ T cells from PBMCs. The TCR sequence derives from a man aged 18 to 35 in good health. Some clones in this sample may be carry-over from other donors' samples. The chain combines TRBV4-1 with TRBJ1-1; D call uncertain. CDR3: CASSQEQTRVNTEAFF. CDR3 bases: TGCGCCAGCAGCCAAGAACAGACCCGGGTGAACACTGAAGCTTTCTTT.